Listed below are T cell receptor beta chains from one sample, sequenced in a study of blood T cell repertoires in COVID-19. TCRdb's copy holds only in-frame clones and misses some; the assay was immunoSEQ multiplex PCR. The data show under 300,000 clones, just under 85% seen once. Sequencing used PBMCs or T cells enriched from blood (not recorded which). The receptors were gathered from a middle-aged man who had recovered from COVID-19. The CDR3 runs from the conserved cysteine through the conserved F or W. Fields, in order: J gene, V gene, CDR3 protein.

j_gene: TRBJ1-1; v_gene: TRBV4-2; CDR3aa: CASSQRTGGTDTEAFF
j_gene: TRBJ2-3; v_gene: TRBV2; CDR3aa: CASGPSGRSDTQYF
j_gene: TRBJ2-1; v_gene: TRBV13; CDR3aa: CASSSGTSGLGLYNEQFF
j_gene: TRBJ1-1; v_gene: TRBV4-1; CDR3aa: CASSQGRGMNTEAFF
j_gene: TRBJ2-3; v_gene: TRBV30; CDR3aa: CAWSVGDTDTQYF
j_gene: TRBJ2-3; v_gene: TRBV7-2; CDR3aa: CASSNGLAADTQYF
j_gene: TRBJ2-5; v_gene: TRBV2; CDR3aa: CASSSGTGMETQYF
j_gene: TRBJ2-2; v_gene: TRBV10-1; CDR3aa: CASSEGTSGGNTGELFF
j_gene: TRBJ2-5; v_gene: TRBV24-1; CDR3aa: CATSDPLAGGQETQYF
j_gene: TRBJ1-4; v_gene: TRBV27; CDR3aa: CASSLQGNNEKLFF
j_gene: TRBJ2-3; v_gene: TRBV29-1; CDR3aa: CSVEATDTQYF
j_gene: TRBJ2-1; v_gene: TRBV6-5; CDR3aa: CATERTGGGVYEQFF
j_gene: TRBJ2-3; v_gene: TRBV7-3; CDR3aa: CASSLARTDTQYF
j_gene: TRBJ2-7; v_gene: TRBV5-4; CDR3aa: CASSSRRSSYEQYF
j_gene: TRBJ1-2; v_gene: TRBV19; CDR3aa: CASTMDRAASVYGYTF
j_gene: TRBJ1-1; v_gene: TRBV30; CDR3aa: CAWSVQEAFF